The clone carrying this T cell receptor beta chain was recorded a few times. Its antigen is not known. This sample is part of a study of response to subunit inactivated influenza vaccine. MiXCR, run by TCRdb on the RT-PCR reads, gives a single entry per CDR3 protein. The table shows about 650,000 distinct CDR3 sequences, with around 15% occurring only once. Overall study results and limits: Authors suggested each seasonal influenza vaccination recruits few new T cells.

The sample was PBMCs from blood, taken about 14 days before vaccination. The TCR was taken from a man aged 50 or older who received an inactivated influenza vaccine.

The CDR3 protein is CASSQAGQGGELFF. The DNA for the CDR3 is TGTGCCAGCAGCCAAGCCGGACAGGGCGGGGAGCTGTTTTTT. V gene TRBV4-2 combines with J gene TRBJ2-2; TRBD1 matches at 8 bases. Germline V gene data show CDR1 as LGHNA and CDR2 as YNFKEQ. The CDR3 is 14 amino acids. Losses at the gene ends were 1 base for V and 7 bases for J; bases not matched to a gene: 2.